The 2 T cell receptor beta chains in this list originate from one sample, sequenced in a study of T cells and copy number aberrations in small-cell lung cancer. Sequencing used immunoSEQ multiplex PCR; TCRdb keeps in-frame clones, though not all of them. The data show about 9,600 clones, over 75% seen once. Sample: normal tissue next to the tumor. These receptors came from a man aged 60 to 69 with small cell lung cancer.

This clone was picked up one time. This chain links TRBV19 with TRBJ2-4; 7 nucleotides agree with TRBD1. The CDR3 contains 13 residues. Unmatched junction bases numbered 4, after V lost 5 bases and J lost 6 bases. The germline V gene encodes CDR1 LNHDA and CDR2 SQIVND (reference sequence). The CDR3 sequence is CASSPGQINIQYF. CDR3 in DNA: TGTGCCAGTAGTCCGGGACAGATAAACATTCAGTACTTC. The variable domain in full, completed from reference TRBV19 and TRBJ2-4, reads DGGITQSPKYLFRKEGQNVTLSCEQNLNHDAMYWYRQDPGQGLRLIYYSQIVNDFQKGDIAEGYSVSREKKESFPLTVTSAQKNPTAFYLCASSPGQINIQYFGAGTRLSVL.

V is TRBV30 and J is TRBJ1-1; TRBD1 is a possible D gene (5 bases). CDR3 length: 15 residues. V was cut by 2 bases and J by 1 base, with 14 bases left in between. The V gene's germline CDR1 is GTSNPN and CDR2 SVGIG (reference sequence). This CDR3 is CAWSPQSGRNTEAFF. CDR3 sequence (DNA): TGTGCCTGGAGTCCGCAATCGGGACGGAACACTGAAGCTTTCTTT.